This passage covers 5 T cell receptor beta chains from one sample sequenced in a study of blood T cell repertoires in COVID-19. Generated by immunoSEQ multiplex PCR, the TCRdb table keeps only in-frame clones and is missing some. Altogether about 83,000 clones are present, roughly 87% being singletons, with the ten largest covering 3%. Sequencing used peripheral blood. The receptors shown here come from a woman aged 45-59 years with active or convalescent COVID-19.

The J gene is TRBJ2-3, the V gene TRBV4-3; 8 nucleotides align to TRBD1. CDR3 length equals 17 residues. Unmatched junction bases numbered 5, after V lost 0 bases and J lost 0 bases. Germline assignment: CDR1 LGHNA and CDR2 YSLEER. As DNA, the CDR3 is TGCGCCAGCAGCCAAGACAGGGGGCGGTTTAGCACAGATACGCAGTATTTT. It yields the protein CASSQDRGRFSTDTQYF.

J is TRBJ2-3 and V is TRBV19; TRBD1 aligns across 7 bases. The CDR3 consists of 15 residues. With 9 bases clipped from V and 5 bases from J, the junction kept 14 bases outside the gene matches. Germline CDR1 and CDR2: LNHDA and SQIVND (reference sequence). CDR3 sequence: CASTSSAGGLDTQYF. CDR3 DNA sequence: TGTGCCAGCACCTCCAGTGCAGGGGGATTAGATACGCAGTATTTT.

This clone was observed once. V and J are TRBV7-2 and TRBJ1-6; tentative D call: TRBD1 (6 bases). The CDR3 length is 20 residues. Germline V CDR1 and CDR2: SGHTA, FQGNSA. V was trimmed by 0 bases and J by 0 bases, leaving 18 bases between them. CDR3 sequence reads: CASSLAPSTGLSSYNSPLHF. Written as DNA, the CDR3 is TGTGCCAGCAGCTTAGCCCCCTCGACAGGCCTGAGCTCCTATAATTCACCCCTCCACTTT.

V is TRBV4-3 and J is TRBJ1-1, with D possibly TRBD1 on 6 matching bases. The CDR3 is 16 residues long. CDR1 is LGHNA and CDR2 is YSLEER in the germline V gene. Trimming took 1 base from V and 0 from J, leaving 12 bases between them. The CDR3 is CASSQARGGMNTEAFF. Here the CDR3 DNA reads TGCGCCAGCAGCCAAGCAAGGGGGGGAATGAACACTGAAGCTTTCTTT.

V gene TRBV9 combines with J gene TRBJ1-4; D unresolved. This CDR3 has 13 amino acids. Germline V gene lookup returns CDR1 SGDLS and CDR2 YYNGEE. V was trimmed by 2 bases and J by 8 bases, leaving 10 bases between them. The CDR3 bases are TGTGCCAGCAGCGTTGAGGGCAGCGAAAAACTGTTTTTT. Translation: CASSVEGSEKLFF. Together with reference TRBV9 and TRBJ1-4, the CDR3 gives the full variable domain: DSGVTQTPKHLITATGQRVTLRCSPRSGDLSVYWYQQSLDQGLQFLIQYYNGEERAKGNILERFSAQQFPDLHSELNLSSLELGDSALYFCASSVEGSEKLFFGSGTQLSVL.